The 20 T cell receptor beta chains in this list originate from one sample, sequenced in a study of T cells expressing NK-cell markers. TCRdb reprocessed the 5' RACE reads and reports one entry per CDR3 protein, with no DNA. There are roughly 110,000 distinct CDR3 sequences in the sample, with about 18% held by the top ten. Sample: blood T cells: a sorted CD56 or NKG2C T cell subset, CD4+ or CD8+ T cells, or bulk PBMC T cells (not recorded which). These TCRs come from a woman between 18 and 70 years old in good health.

This chain connects TRBV28 to TRBJ2-5; TCRdb indicates TRBD1, and absent DNA this call remains unverified. Per the germline V gene, CDR1 is MDHEN and CDR2 is SYDVKM. This CDR3 comprises 15 residues. CDR3 sequence: CASSLVGGEQETQYF. The entire variable domain, with the rest obtained from reference TRBV28 and TRBJ2-5, is as follows: DVKVTQSSRYLVKRTGEKVFLECVQDMDHENMFWYRQDPGLGLRLIYFSYDVKMKEKGDIPEGYSVSREKKERFSLILESASTNQTSMYLCASSLVGGEQETQYFGPGTRLLVL.

CDR3 sequence reads: CASSPTGERDEQYF. V and J are TRBV12-3 or TRBV12-4 and TRBJ2-7. CDR3 length: 14 residues.

This chain joins TRBV7-8 and TRBJ2-3; with no DNA, the TCRdb D assignment of TRBD1 cannot be verified. This CDR3 has 14 amino acids. From germline, CDR1 is SGHVS and CDR2 FQNEAQ. The CDR3 spells CASSPRQGSDTQYF.

The chain employs TRBV4-1 and TRBJ2-7; TCRdb returns TRBD2, unconfirmable since there is no DNA. The CDR3 contains 17 residues. CDR1 and CDR2 (germline): MGHRA, YSYEKL. Here the CDR3 reads CASSQGTSGRFSYEQYF.

The chain's CDR3 is CASSPGTSLYNEQFF. The chain is built from TRBV27 and TRBJ2-1; the TCRdb D gene call, TRBD2, has no DNA to confirm it. The CDR3 runs 15 residues. Germline V lookup: CDR1 MNHEY, CDR2 SMNVEV (reference sequence).

The CDR3 is CSAAGTSGVYNKQFF. This chain joins TRBV20-1 and TRBJ2-1; the D call of TRBD2 rests on TCRdb alone, since no DNA is present to check it. CDR1 is DFQATT, CDR2 SNEGSKA, per germline (reference sequence). The CDR3 is 15 amino acids.

The chain carries TRBV29-1 and TRBJ2-5; TCRdb indicates TRBD2, and absent DNA this call remains unverified. Germline V gene sequence: CDR1 SQVTM, CDR2 ANQGSEA. The CDR3 is 14 amino acids. This chain's CDR3 is CSGGPTVTEETQYF.

The chain is built from TRBV19 and TRBJ1-1; TCRdb calls TRBD1, which cannot be checked without DNA. Germline CDR1 is LNHDA and CDR2 is SQIVND (reference sequence). The CDR3 covers 14 residues. CDR3 in amino acids: CASSTRDRGPEAFF.

The rearrangement joins TRBV20-1 to TRBJ1-5; the D gene TCRdb calls, TRBD1, cannot be checked with no DNA. Germline V gene lookup returns CDR1 DFQATT and CDR2 SNEGSKA (reference sequence). The length of the CDR3 is 20 residues. CDR3 region: CSARLLGGQESEPSNQPQHF.

The V gene is TRBV4-1, the J gene TRBJ1-2. Germline loops: CDR1 MGHRA, CDR2 YSYEKL. The CDR3 sequence is 15 residues long. The CDR3 region is CASSQVPGTTYGYTF.

The rearrangement uses TRBV5-1 and TRBJ2-5. The V gene's germline CDR1 is SGHRS and CDR2 YFSETQ. The CDR3 runs 16 residues. The CDR3 reads CASSLGPSGVLETQYF.

This sequence joins TRBV5-6 and TRBJ2-1; no DNA is available, so the TRBD1 call from TCRdb remains unchecked. The CDR3 spans 11 residues. CDR1 and CDR2 (germline): SGHDT, YYEEEE. CDR3 sequence reads: CASSLSGEQFF.

The J gene is TRBJ1-1, the V gene TRBV7-9. Germline V gives CDR1 SEHNR, CDR2 FQNEAQ (reference sequence). This CDR3 has 15 residues. This CDR3 reads CASSADAGWNTEAFF.

The rearrangement uses TRBV20-1 and TRBJ2-3; no DNA is available, so the TRBD1 call from TCRdb remains unchecked. There are 15 residues in the CDR3. From germline, CDR1 is DFQATT and CDR2 SNEGSKA (reference sequence). CDR3 sequence: CSANVADRGTDTQYF.

V usage is TRBV10-3 and J usage is TRBJ1-4. The CDR3 has 14 amino acids. The germline V gene encodes CDR1 ENHRY and CDR2 SYGVKD. This CDR3 is CAARAGPANEKLFF.

The chain links TRBV25-1 to TRBJ1-5; without DNA, the TCRdb call of TRBD1 cannot be checked. The CDR3 spans 15 residues. CDR1 and CDR2 from the germline V gene are MGHDK and SYGVNS. CDR3 residues: CASSDGQFSNQPQHF.

The J gene is TRBJ2-1, the V gene TRBV20-1; checking the TCRdb D call of TRBD2 is not possible without DNA. Germline loops: CDR1 DFQATT, CDR2 SNEGSKA (reference sequence). The CDR3 loop spans 15 amino acids. CDR3 sequence reads: CSARGIAGDYNEQFF.

The chain employs TRBV12-2 and TRBJ1-1; TCRdb's D call of TRBD1 is untestable without DNA. TRBV12-2 is marked as a pseudogene. CDR3 size: 15 residues. The CDR3 reads CASRLPGQGDTEAFF.

CDR3 in amino acids: CASRMNYNEQFF. V gene TRBV5-6 combines with J gene TRBJ2-1. The germline gives CDR1 SGHDT, CDR2 YYEEEE. The CDR3 has 12 amino acids.

J is TRBJ2-2 and V is TRBV29-1; TCRdb's assignment of TRBD1 cannot be checked, as there is no DNA. The CDR3 runs 15 residues. CDR1 is SQVTM, CDR2 ANQGSEA, per germline. CDR3 amino acids: CSVQKPPGAGGELFF.